This passage covers 10 T cell receptor beta chains from one sample sequenced in a study of T cells in Graves' hyperthyroidism and ophthalmopathy. Researchers amplified the TCR beta CDR3 regions from RNA transcripts. First-round RT-PCR with HTBI primers amplified the TCR CDR3 region. TCRdb reanalysed the multiplex PCR reads using MiXCR and keeps one entry per CDR3 protein. Among some 210,000 distinct CDR3 sequences listed, 15% to 20% were seen once. Sequencing input: blood. The receptors were sampled from a man aged 50-59 years with Graves' hyperthyroidism.

This clonotype was seen many times. The V call is TRBV3-1, the J call TRBJ2-7; 7 bases match TRBD2. The CDR3 extends over 13 amino acids. Germline trimming cut 4 bases from V and 6 bases from J; bases unmatched to any gene: 6. Germline loops: CDR1 LGHDT, CDR2 YNNKEL (reference sequence). This CDR3 is CASSRGAGSEQYF. DNA for the CDR3: TGTGCCAGCAGCCGAGGAGCGGGAAGCGAGCAGTACTTC.

In this sample, this clonotype turned up many times. The chain has TRBV3-1 and TRBJ2-7; a possible D gene is TRBD2 (6 bases). Germline assignment: CDR1 LGHDT and CDR2 YNNKEL (reference sequence). This CDR3 has 15 residues. V lost 1 base and J lost 7, with 17 bases in between. CDR3 bases: TGTGCCAGCAGCCAAGGCGTCTCCACGGAGGGAGAGCAGTACTTC. Translated, it gives CASSQGVSTEGEQYF.

The chain has TRBV7-3 and TRBJ2-7; tentatively, D is TRBD1 or TRBD2 (5 bases each). The CDR3 has 13 amino acids. Trimming took off 5 bases at V and 5 bases at J, with 13 bases between the two ends. Germline V CDR1 and CDR2: SGHTA, FQGTGA. The CDR3 spells CASSILLGDEQYF. For the CDR3, the DNA is TGTGCCAGCAGCATCCTTTTGGGGGACGAGCAGTACTTC.

The chain is built from TRBV7-8 and TRBJ2-1; TRBD2 matches 11 bases. From germline, CDR1 is SGHVS and CDR2 FQNEAQ. Trimming removed 7 bases from V and 5 bases from J; junction bases left unmatched: 10. The length of the CDR3 is 16 residues. For the CDR3, the DNA is TGTGCCAGCACGTCCTTAGCGGGAGGGTCTAACAATGAGCAGTTCTTC. It encodes CASTSLAGGSNNEQFF. The variable domain in full, completed from reference TRBV7-8 and TRBJ2-1, reads GAGVSQSPRYKVAKRGQDVALRCDPISGHVSLFWYQQALGQGPEFLTYFQNEAQLDKSGLPSDRFFAERPEGSVSTLKIQRTQQEDSAVYLCASTSLAGGSNNEQFFGPGTRLTVL.

The table lists this clonotype with many counts. V usage is TRBV12-3 or TRBV12-4 and J usage is TRBJ1-5, with 7 bases fitting TRBD1. Germline trimming cut 5 bases from V and 6 bases from J; bases unmatched to any gene: 4. The CDR3 spans 13 residues. For the CDR3, the DNA is TGTGCCAGCAGTCGGACAGGTTCTCAGCCCCAGCATTTT. This translates into CASSRTGSQPQHF.

This clonotype was observed many times. The gene calls are TRBV2 and TRBJ1-1; D gene uncertain. Looked up from germline, CDR1 is SNHLY and CDR2 is FYNNEI. The CDR3 totals 15 residues. V was trimmed by 7 bases and J by 0 bases, leaving 15 bases between them. The CDR3 DNA reads TGTGCCAGCATAGATACCTTAGCCTTGAACACTGAAGCTTTCTTT. This encodes CASIDTLALNTEAFF.

This clonotype has a count of ten or more. This chain connects TRBV6-6 to TRBJ2-1, with a possible D match to TRBD1 (6 bases). The germline V gene has CDR1 MNHNY and CDR2 SVGAGI (reference sequence). The CDR3 covers 16 residues. The ends were cut back, 0 bases at V and 8 bases at J, with 17 bases in the middle. Here the CDR3 DNA reads TGTGCCAGCAGTTACTCGATCGCAGGGGCCGGGGATGAGCAGTTCTTC. It codes for CASSYSIAGAGDEQFF.

This clonotype was seen more than once but under ten times. The V gene is TRBV6-1, the J gene TRBJ2-2, with D possibly TRBD1 on 6 matching bases. Trimming shortened V by 6 bases and J by 3 bases, and 8 bases separated the two germline ends. CDR3 size: 13 residues. Germline V lookup: CDR1 MNHNS, CDR2 SASEGT. CDR3 amino acids: CASRRTDTGELFF. The CDR3 nucleotides are TGTGCCAGCAGACGGACAGACACCGGGGAGCTGTTTTTT.

This clonotype was seen more than once but under ten times. For the CDR3, the DNA is TGTGCCAGCAGATCAAATAGGGGACAGGGACAGGGCTACACCTTC. It encodes CASRSNRGQGQGYTF. The chain carries TRBV7-9 and TRBJ1-2; 9 nucleotides agree with TRBD1. This CDR3 contains 15 residues. Germline V lookup: CDR1 SEHNR, CDR2 FQNEAQ (reference sequence). V shed 6 bases and J 8 bases; nucleotides not matched to a gene: 13.

This clonotype was found many times. V is TRBV2 and J is TRBJ2-7; TRBD1 or TRBD2 may be the D gene (5 bases each). The germline V gene has CDR1 SNHLY and CDR2 FYNNEI. V was clipped by 4 bases and J by 2 bases, with 15 bases between them. This CDR3 has 15 residues. The CDR3 here is CASSGGAGSAYEQYF. The CDR3 DNA is TGTGCCAGCAGTGGAGGGGCGGGTTCGGCCTACGAGCAGTACTTC.